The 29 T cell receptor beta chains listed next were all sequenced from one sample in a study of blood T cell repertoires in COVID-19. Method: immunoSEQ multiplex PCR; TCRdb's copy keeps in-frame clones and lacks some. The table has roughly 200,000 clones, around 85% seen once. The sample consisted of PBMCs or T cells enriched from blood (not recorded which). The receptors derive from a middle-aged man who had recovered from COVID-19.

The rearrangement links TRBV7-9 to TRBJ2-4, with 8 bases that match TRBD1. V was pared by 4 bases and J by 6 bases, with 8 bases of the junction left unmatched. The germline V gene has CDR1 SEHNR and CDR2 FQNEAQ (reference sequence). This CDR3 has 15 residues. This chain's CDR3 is CASSSFGQGRNIQYF. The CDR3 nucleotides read TGTGCCAGCAGCTCGTTCGGACAGGGACGAAACATTCAGTACTTC. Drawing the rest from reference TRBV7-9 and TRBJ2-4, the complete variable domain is DTGVSQNPRHKITKRGQNVTFRCDPISEHNRLYWYRQTLGQGPEFLTYFQNEAQLEKSRLLSDRFSAERPKGSFSTLEIQRTEQGDSAMYLCASSSFGQGRNIQYFGAGTRLSVL.

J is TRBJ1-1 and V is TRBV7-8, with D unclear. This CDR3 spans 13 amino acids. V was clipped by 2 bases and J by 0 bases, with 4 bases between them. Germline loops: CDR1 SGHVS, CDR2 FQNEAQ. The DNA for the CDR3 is TGTGCCAGCAGCTTATACTTGAACACTGAAGCTTTCTTT. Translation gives CASSLYLNTEAFF.

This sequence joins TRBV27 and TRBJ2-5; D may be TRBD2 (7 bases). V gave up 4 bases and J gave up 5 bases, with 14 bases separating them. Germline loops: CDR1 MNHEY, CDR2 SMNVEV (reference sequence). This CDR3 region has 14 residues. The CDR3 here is CASSSSGGGETQYF. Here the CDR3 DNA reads TGTGCCAGCAGTTCGTCGGGGGGCGGTGAGACCCAGTACTTC.

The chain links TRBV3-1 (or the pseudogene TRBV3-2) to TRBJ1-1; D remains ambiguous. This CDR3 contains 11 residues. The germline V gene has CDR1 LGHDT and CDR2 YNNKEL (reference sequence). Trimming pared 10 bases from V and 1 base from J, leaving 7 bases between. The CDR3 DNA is TGTGCCACTCTTTCGAACACTGAAGCTTTCTTT. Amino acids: CATLSNTEAFF.

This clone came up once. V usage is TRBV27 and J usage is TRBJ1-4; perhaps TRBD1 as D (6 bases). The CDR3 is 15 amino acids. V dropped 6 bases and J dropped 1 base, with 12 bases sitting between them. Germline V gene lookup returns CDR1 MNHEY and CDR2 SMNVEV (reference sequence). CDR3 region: CASRGSTGTNEKLFF. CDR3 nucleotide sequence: TGTGCCAGCAGGGGGTCGACAGGAACTAATGAAAAACTGTTTTTT.

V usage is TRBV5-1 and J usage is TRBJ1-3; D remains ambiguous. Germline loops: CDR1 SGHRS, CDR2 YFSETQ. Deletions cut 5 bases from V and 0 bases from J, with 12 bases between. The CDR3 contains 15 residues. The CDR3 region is CASSTTLGSGNTIYF. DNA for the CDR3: TGCGCCAGCAGTACGACACTAGGCTCTGGAAACACCATATATTTT.

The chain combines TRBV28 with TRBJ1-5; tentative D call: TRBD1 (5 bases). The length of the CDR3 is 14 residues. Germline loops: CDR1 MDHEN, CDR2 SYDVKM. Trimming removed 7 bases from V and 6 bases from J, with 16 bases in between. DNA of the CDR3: TGTGCCAGCACTTACGGGGGGGGTTCTCAGCCCCAGCATTTT. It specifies CASTYGGGSQPQHF.

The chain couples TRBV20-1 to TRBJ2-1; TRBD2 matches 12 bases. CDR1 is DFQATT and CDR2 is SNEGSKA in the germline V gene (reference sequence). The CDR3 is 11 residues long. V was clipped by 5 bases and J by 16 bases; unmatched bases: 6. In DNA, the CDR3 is TGCAGTGCTCCACGACTAGCGGGAGTATTCTTC. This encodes CSAPRLAGVFF.

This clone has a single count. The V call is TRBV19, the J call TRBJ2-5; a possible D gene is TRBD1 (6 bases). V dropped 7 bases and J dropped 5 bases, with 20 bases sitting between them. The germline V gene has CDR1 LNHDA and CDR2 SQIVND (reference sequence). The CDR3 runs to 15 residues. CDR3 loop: CASTLGQGSRETQYF. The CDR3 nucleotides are TGTGCCAGTACCCTTGGGCAGGGGAGCCGGGAGACCCAGTACTTC.

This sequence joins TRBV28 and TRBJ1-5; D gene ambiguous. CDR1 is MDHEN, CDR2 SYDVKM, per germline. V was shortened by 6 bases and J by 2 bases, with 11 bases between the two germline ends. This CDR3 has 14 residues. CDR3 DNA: TGTGCCAGCAGAAAATGGGCGCGCAATCAGCCCCAGCATTTT. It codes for CASRKWARNQPQHF.

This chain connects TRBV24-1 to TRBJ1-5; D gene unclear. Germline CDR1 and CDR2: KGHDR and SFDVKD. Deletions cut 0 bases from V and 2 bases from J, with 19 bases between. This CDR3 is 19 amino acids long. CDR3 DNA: TGTGCCACCAGTGATTTGAAGTGCCTGGTTACCCGGGGCAATCAGCCCCAGCATTTT. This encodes CATSDLKCLVTRGNQPQHF.

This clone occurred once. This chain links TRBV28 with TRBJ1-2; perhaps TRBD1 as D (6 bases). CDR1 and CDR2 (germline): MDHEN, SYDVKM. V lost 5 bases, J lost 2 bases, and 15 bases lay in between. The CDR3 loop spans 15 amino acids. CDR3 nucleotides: TGTGCCAGCAGTCCCGTCGGACAGACGAACTATGGCTACACCTTC. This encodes CASSPVGQTNYGYTF.

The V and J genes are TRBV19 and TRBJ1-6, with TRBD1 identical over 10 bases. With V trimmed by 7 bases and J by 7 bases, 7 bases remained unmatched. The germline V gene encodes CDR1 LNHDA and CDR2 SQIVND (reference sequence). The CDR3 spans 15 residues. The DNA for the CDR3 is TGTGCCAGTAAGGCGACAGGGGGCGCAAATTCACCCCTCCACTTT. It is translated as CASKATGGANSPLHF.

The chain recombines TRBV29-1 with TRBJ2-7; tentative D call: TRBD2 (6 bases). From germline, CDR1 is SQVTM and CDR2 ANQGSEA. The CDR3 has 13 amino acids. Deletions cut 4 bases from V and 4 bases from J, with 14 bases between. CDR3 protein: CSVVPTRSYEQYF. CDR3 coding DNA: TGCAGCGTTGTCCCGACTAGATCGTACGAGCAGTACTTC.

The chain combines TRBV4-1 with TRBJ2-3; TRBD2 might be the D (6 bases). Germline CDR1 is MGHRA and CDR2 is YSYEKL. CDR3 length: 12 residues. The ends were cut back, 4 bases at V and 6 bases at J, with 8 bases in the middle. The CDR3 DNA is TGCGCCAGCAGCCTGGGGGGTGATACGCAGTATTTT. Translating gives CASSLGGDTQYF.

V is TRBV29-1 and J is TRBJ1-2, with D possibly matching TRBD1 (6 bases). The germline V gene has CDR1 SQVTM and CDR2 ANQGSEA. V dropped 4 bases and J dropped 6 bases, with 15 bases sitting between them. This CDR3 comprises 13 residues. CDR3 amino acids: CSVGGGWVDGYTF. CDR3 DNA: TGCAGCGTTGGGGGGGGCTGGGTAGATGGCTACACCTTC.

The CDR3: CASSDRTEAFF. The DNA for the CDR3 is TGTGCCAGCAGCGATAGAACTGAAGCTTTCTTT. The chain is built from TRBV25-1 and TRBJ1-1; D unclear. Germline lookup yields CDR1 MGHDK and CDR2 SYGVNS. The CDR3 is 11 residues long. V was clipped by 6 bases and J by 5 bases, with 7 bases between them. The full variable domain, its missing parts supplied by reference TRBV25-1 and TRBJ1-1, is EADIYQTPRYLVIGTGKKITLECSQTMGHDKMYWYQQDPGMELHLIHYSYGVNSTEKGDLSSESTVSRIRTEHFPLTLESARPSHTSQYLCASSDRTEAFFGQGTRLTVV.

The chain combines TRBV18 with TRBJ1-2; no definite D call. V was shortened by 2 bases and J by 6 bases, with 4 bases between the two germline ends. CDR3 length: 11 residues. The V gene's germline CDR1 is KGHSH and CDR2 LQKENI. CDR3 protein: CASSPGDGYTF. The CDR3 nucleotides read TGTGCCAGCTCACCAGGAGATGGCTACACCTTC.

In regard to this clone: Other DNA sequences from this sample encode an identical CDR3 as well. The CDR3 here is CASSPPGTGGYEQYF. As DNA, the CDR3 is TGTGCCAGCAGCCCTCCCGGGACAGGTGGCTACGAGCAGTACTTC. V is TRBV28 and J is TRBJ2-7; TRBD1 matches at 8 bases. The trim removed 6 bases at V and 3 bases at J, leaving 10 bases unmatched. This CDR3 spans 15 amino acids. CDR1 MDHEN and CDR2 SYDVKM come from the germline V gene.

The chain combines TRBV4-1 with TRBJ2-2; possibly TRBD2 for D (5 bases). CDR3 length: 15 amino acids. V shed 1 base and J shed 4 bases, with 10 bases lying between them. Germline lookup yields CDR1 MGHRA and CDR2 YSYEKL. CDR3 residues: CASSQGLRGTGELFF. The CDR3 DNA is TGCGCCAGCAGCCAAGGGCTTCGGGGCACCGGGGAGCTGTTTTTT.

CDR3: CASSKGLPDYEQYF. Written as DNA, the CDR3 is TGTGCCAGCAGCAAGGGACTACCTGATTACGAGCAGTACTTC. The J gene is TRBJ2-7, the V gene TRBV25-1; 7 bases map to TRBD2. This CDR3 is built from 14 residues. The V gene's germline CDR1 is MGHDK and CDR2 SYGVNS. Losses at the gene ends were 6 bases for V and 4 bases for J; bases not matched to a gene: 9.

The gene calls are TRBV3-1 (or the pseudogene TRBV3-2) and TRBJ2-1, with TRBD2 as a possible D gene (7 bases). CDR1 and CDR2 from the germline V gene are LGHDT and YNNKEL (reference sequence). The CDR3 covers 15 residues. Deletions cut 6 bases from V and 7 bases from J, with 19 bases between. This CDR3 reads CASSHLLGGRNEQFF. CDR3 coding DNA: TGTGCCAGCAGTCATTTACTGGGGGGGCGGAATGAGCAGTTCTTC.

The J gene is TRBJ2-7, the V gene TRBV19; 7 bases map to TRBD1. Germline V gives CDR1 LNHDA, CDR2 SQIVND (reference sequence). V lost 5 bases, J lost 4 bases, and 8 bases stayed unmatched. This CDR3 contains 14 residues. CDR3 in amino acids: CASSYPGQQYEQYF. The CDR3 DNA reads TGTGCCAGTAGTTATCCGGGACAGCAATACGAGCAGTACTTC.

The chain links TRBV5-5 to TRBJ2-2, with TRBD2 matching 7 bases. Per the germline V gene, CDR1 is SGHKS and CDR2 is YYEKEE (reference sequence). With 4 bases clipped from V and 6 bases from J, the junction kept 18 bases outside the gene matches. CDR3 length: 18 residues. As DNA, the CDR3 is TGTGCCAGCAGCCGAGCTAGGGCGGCGGGAGTATGGGCCGGGGAGCTGTTTTTT. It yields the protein CASSRARAAGVWAGELFF.

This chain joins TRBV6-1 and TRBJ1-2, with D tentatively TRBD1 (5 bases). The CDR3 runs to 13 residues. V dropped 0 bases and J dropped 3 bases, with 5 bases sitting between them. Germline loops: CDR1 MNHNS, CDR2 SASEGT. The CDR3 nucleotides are TGTGCCAGCAGTGAAGCAGGGGACTATGGCTACACCTTC. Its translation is CASSEAGDYGYTF.

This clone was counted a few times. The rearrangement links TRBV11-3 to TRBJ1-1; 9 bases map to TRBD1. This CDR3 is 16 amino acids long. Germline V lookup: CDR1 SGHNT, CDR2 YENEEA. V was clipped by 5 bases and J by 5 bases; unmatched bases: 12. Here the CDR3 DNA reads TGTGCCAGCAGCCTCACACAGGGGGCTGGGGGGACTGAAGCTTTCTTT. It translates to CASSLTQGAGGTEAFF.

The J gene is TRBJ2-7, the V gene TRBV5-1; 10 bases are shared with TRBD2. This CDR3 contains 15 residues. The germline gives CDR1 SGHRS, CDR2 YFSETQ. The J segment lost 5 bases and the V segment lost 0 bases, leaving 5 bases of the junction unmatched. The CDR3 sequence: CASSLGSSGGHEQYF. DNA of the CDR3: TGCGCCAGCAGCTTGGGGTCTAGCGGGGGCCACGAGCAGTACTTC.

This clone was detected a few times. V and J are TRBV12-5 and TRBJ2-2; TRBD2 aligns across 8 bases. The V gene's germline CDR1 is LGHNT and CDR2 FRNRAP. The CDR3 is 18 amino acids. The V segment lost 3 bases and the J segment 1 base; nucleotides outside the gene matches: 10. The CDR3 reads CASGLSLAGGRNTGELFF. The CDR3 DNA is TGTGCTAGTGGTTTATCCTTGGCGGGGGGCCGGAACACCGGGGAGCTGTTTTTT.

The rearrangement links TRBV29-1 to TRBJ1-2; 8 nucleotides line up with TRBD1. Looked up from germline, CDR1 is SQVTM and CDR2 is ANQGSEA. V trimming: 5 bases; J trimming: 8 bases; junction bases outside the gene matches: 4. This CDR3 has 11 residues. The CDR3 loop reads CSVQGARGYTF. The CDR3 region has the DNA TGCAGCGTTCAGGGGGCTCGAGGCTACACCTTC.